This entry is about one TCR beta chain. Losses at the gene ends were 3 bases for V and 4 bases for J; bases not matched to a gene: 12. Germline CDR1 and CDR2: GTSNPN and SVGIG (reference sequence). This CDR3 has 16 residues. Using immunoSEQ multiplex PCR, the repertoire was profiled, and TCRdb retains in-frame clones only, with some absent. The table records around 340,000 clones, 93% of them present only once. These data originate in a study of brain T cells in children with intractable seizures. Described time point: blood from clinic visit 5 months post-surgery; TSC patient then seizure free. This chain links TRBV30 with TRBJ1-2, with 9 bases matching TRBD1. This receptor was taken from a boy in the first two years of life with tuberous sclerosis and intractable seizures. The sample was peripheral blood, taken about 5 months after surgery. Here the CDR3 reads CAWSKVPGQGSYGYTF. The CDR3 DNA reads as TGTGCCTGGAGCAAAGTCCCGGGACAGGGTAGCTATGGCTACACCTTC.